This TCR beta chain was sequenced for a study of CD8 T cells in Susac syndrome. Random hexamers served to reverse transcribe about 0.5 to 1 ug RNA. TCRdb reanalysed the immunoSEQ multiplex PCR reads using MiXCR and keeps one entry per CDR3 protein. The table has about 130,000 distinct CDR3 sequences, 91% seen once. Multiple sclerosis controls were treatment-naive patients with stable or active relapsing-remitting disease. Concerning this clonotype itself: The junction departs from the called germline gene at one end, perhaps through a read error.

This CDR3 region has 13 residues. Germline V gene sequence: CDR1 SGHTA, CDR2 FQGNSA. The chain recombines TRBV7-2 with TRBJ2-7, with D perhaps TRBD1 (5 bases). The sequence was collected from a human donor with multiple sclerosis. The sample comprised CD8+ T cells from PBMCs. Written as DNA, the CDR3 is TGTGCCAGCAGCGATAAGGACACCTACGGGCAGTACTTC. It encodes CASSDKDTYGQYF.